This T cell receptor (beta chain) was sequenced for a study of blood T cell repertoires in COVID-19. The overall study: COVID-19 samples from acute and convalescent phases originated in the United States, Italy and Spain. T cells, B-cell-depleted T cells, or PBMCs supplied cDNA or gDNA.

Per the study methods: It was from reference gene primer amplification that nucleated cell counts were estimated. This table comes from immunoSEQ multiplex PCR, and its TCRdb copy is limited to in-frame clones, with some not included. V, J and clone size are those of that table, while D and trimming were read from the DNA. Of approximately 11,000 clones in the sample, over 75% were seen once. The germline CDR1 and CDR2 sequences are LNHDA and SQIVND (reference sequence). Between the trimmed V and J ends, which lost 3 bases and 9 bases, there was a span of 15 bases. This CDR3 has 13 residues. V is TRBV19 and J is TRBJ2-7, with D perhaps TRBD1 (5 bases). The sequence was collected from a human donor in a cohort sampled during active COVID-19. Source material: peripheral blood. CDR3 nucleotides: TGTGCCAGTAGTATCTCGGACACCCCACGGCAGTACTTC. It is translated as CASSISDTPRQYF. The full variable domain, with the rest looked up from reference TRBV19 and TRBJ2-7, is DGGITQSPKYLFRKEGQNVTLSCEQNLNHDAMYWYRQDPGQGLRLIYYSQIVNDFQKGDIAEGYSVSREKKESFPLTVTSAQKNPTAFYLCASSISDTPRQYFGPGTRLTVT.